What follows is one T cell receptor (beta chain) and its context. What it recognizes is unknown. The sample comes from a study of shared clonotypes between healthy human individuals. Findings and caveats of the study: Clonotype sharing among donors was expected to depend on sequencing depth. Naive subsets typically showed greater estimated richness than memory subsets. The researchers took only blood, and tissue repertoires probably look different.

Subsets obtained from CD4+ cells comprised CD45RA+ naive and CD45RA-negative memory cells. This table comes from immunoSEQ multiplex PCR, and its TCRdb copy is limited to in-frame clones, with some not included. The sample has a few million clones; roughly 92% are singletons. The CDR3 sequence is 14 residues long. Looked up from germline, CDR1 is PRHDT and CDR2 is FYEKMQ (reference sequence). V lost 5 bases, J lost 6 bases, and 15 bases lay in between. Sequencing used naive CD4+ T cells sorted from blood. Stated subset: CD45RA+ positively selected. The sequence was obtained from a man aged 18-30 years in good health. The chain uses TRBV13 and TRBJ2-3; no clear D. CDR3 protein: CASSPERPADTQYF. CDR3 coding DNA: TGTGCCAGCAGCCCCGAACGCCCAGCGGATACGCAGTATTTT.